These T cell receptor beta chains were read from a single sample in a study of T cells after yellow fever vaccination. TCRdb processed the 5' RACE reads anew with MiXCR; each CDR3 protein has one entry. The data contain around 310,000 distinct CDR3 sequences, roughly 8.7% of them singletons. The specimen comprised PBMCs, sampled on the day of the first yellow fever vaccination. All receptors come from a young man who received the YFV17D yellow fever vaccine. Each CDR3 is given with its conserved first and last residue. D genes are given only for firm matches. Size is omitted from some rows. Given values are once, few, many or a class for expanded clones.

J gene | clone size | D gene | V gene | CDR3 length | CDR3 DNA | CDR3 protein
TRBJ2-3 | many | . | TRBV7-8 | 17 | TGTGCCAGCAGCTTAGGAGTTGGGGGGGCCTCGACAGATACGCAGTATTTT | CASSLGVGGASTDTQYF
TRBJ1-1 | few | . | TRBV6-5 | 15 | TGTGCCAGCAGTTACCGTTACGGGACGAACACTGAAGCTTTTTTT | CASSYRYGTNTEAFF
TRBJ1-5 | . | . | TRBV19 | 12 | TGTGCCAAGATATACAGCAATCAGCCCCAGCATTTT | CAKIYSNQPQHF
TRBJ1-2 | . | . | TRBV24-1 | 13 | TGTGCCACCAGTGATCCGGGGACCTATGGCTACACCTTC | CATSDPGTYGYTF
TRBJ2-7 | . | . | TRBV5-1 | 15 | TGCGCCAGCAGCTGGTTAGCGGCCCCCGCCTACGAGCAGTACTTC | CASSWLAAPAYEQYF
TRBJ1-2 | few | . | TRBV18 | 13 | TGTGCCAGCTCACCGGACAACAACTATGGCTACACCTTC | CASSPDNNYGYTF
TRBJ2-1 | once | TRBD1 | TRBV3-1 | 17 | TGTGCCACCAGCCAGGACGCGACAGGGTGGGGAGAGGATGAGCAGTTCTTC | CATSQDATGWGEDEQFF
TRBJ1-5 | . | . | TRBV20-1 | 13 | TGCAGTGCTGGGGATCACACCTGGCAGCCCCAGCATTTT | CSAGDHTWQPQHF
TRBJ1-2 | many | . | TRBV6-1 | 14 | TGTGCCAGCACCCCGGGTGGACACCTCTATGGCTACACCTTC | CASTPGGHLYGYTF
TRBJ2-7 | . | . | TRBV20-1 | 15 | TGCAGTGCGGAACAGCTAGCACGGATTAGCTACGAGCAGTACTTC | CSAEQLARISYEQYF
TRBJ2-1 | . | . | TRBV20-1 | 14 | TGCAGTGGTCGCGGGGGCCTTCCCTACAATGAGCAGTTCTTC | CSGRGGLPYNEQFF
TRBJ1-3 | . | . | TRBV2 | 14 | TGTGCCAGCAGTGAACAAAGCTCTGGAAGCACCATATATTTT | CASSEQSSGSTIYF